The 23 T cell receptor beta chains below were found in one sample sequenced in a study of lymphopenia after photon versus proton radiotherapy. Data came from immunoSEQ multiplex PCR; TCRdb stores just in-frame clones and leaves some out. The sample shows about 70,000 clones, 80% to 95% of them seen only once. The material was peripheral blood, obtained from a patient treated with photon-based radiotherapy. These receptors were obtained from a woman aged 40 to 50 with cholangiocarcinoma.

The CDR3 DNA sequence: TGTGCCAGCAGTGAGAGGGGCAGGGGCAATCAGCCCCAGCATTTT. This sequence encodes CASSERGRGNQPQHF. The chain couples TRBV6-1 to TRBJ1-5; tentative D call: TRBD1 (5 bases). Per germline, CDR1 MNHNS and CDR2 SASEGT. Trimming left V 3 bases short and J 2 bases short, with 11 bases between. The CDR3 sequence is 15 residues long.

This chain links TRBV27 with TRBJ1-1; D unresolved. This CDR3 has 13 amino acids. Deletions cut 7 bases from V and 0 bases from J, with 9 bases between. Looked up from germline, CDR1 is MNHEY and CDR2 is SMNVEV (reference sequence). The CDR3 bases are TGTGCCAGCAAGGTCGCAGTGAACACTGAAGCTTTCTTT. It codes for CASKVAVNTEAFF.

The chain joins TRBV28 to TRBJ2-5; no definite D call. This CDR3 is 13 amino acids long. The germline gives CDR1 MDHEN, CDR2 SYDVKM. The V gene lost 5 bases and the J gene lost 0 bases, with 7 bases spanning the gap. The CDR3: CASSPRYQETQYF. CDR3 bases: TGTGCCAGCAGTCCCCGGTACCAAGAGACCCAGTACTTC.

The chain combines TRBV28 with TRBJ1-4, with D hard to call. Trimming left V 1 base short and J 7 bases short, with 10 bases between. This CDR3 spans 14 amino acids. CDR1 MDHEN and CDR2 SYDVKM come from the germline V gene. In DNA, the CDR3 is TGTGCCAGCAGTTTATCCAGGCGGGTTGAAAAACTGTTTTTT. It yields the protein CASSLSRRVEKLFF.

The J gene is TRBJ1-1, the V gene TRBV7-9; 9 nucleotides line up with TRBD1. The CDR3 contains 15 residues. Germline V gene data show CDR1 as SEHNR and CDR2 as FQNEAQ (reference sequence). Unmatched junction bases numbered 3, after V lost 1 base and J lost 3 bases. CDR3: CASSLGGQGDTEAFF. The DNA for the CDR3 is TGTGCCAGCAGCTTAGGGGGACAGGGTGACACTGAAGCTTTCTTT.

In nucleotides, the CDR3 is TGTGCCAGCAGCATAAAGGGACCGGGCCTTACCTACGAGCAGTACTTC. Translation gives CASSIKGPGLTYEQYF. The chain couples TRBV21-1 to TRBJ2-7. TRBV21-1 is recorded as a pseudogene. The CDR3 sequence is 16 residues long.

CDR3 nucleotide sequence: TGCAGTGCTAGAGATGAGGAGACCCAGTACTTC. Protein sequence: CSARDEETQYF. The chain uses TRBV20-1 and TRBJ2-5; D gene uncertain. Germline-derived CDR1 and CDR2 are DFQATT and SNEGSKA (reference sequence). This CDR3 is built from 11 residues. V was trimmed by 0 bases and J by 5 bases, leaving 4 bases between them.

CDR3 amino acids: CASATQENTEAFF. The DNA of the CDR3 is TGTGCCAGCGCGACTCAGGAGAACACTGAAGCTTTCTTT. This sequence joins TRBV7-3 and TRBJ1-1; D is uncertain. Looked up from germline, CDR1 is SGHTA and CDR2 is FQGTGA. Trimming removed 8 bases at V and 1 base at J, with 11 bases between. This CDR3 has 13 amino acids.

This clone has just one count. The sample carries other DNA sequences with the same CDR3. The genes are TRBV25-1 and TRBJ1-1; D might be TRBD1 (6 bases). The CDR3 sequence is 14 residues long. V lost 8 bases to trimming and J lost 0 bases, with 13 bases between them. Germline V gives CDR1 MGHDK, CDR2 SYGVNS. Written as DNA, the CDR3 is TGTGCCAGCTCTGAGGGGGGGCTGAACACTGAAGCTTTCTTT. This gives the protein CASSEGGLNTEAFF.

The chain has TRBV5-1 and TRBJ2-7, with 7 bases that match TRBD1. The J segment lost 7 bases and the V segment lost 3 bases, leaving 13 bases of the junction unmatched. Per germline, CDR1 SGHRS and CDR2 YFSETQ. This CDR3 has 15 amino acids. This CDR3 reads CASSYLPLQGQEQYF. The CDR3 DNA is TGCGCCAGCAGCTACCTGCCTCTTCAGGGACAGGAGCAGTACTTC.

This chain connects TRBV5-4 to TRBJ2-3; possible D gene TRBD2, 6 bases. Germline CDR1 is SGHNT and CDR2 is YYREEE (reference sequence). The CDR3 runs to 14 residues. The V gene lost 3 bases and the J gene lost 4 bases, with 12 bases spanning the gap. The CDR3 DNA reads TGTGCCAGCAGCTATGGGGGGTTTCCAGATACGCAGTATTTT. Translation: CASSYGGFPDTQYF.

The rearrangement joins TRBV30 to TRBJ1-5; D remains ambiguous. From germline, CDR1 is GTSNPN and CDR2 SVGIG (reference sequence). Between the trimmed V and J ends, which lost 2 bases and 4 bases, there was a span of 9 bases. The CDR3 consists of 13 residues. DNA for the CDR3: TGTGCCTGGAGTCATGGGAGGAATCAGCCCCAGCATTTT. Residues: CAWSHGRNQPQHF.

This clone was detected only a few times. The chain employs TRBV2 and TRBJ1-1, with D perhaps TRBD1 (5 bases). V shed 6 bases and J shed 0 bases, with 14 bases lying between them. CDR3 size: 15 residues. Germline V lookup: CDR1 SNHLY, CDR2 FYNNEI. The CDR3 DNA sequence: TGTGCCAGCAGCCCTGCGGGGGGGTTGAACACTGAAGCTTTCTTT. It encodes CASSPAGGLNTEAFF.

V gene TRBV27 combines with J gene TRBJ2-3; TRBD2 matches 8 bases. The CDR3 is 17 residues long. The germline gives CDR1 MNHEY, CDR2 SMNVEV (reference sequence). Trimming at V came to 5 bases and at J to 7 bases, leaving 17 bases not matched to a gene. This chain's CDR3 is CASSLGGSGELRNTQYF. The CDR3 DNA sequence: TGTGCCAGCAGTCTAGGGGGTAGCGGGGAACTCCGAAATACGCAGTATTTT.

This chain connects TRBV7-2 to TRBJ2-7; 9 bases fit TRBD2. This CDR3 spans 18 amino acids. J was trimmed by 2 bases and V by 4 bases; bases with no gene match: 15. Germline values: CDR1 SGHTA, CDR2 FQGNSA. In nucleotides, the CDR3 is TGTGCCAGCAGCTATTATATGAGAGCGGGAGGCAGGGCCTACGAGCAGTACTTC. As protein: CASSYYMRAGGRAYEQYF.

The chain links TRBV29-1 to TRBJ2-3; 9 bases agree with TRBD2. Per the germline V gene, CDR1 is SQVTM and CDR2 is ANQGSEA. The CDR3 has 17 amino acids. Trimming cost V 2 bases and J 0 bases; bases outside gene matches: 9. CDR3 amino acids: CSVEKAGGLVSTDTQYF. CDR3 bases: TGCAGCGTTGAAAAAGCGGGAGGTCTCGTTAGCACAGATACGCAGTATTTT.

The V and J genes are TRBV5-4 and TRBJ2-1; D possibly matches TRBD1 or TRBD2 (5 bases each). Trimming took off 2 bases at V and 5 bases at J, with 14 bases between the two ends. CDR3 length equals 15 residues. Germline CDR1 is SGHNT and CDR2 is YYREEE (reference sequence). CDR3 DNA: TGTGCCAGCAGCTTACCCCGGGACCAACACAATGAGCAGTTCTTC. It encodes CASSLPRDQHNEQFF.

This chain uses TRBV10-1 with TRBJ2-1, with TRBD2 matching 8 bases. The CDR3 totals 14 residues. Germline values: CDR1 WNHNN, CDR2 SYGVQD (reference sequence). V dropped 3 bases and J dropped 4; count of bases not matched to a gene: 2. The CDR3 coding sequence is TGCGCCAGCAGTGAAAGCGGGAGTTACAATGAGCAGTTCTTC. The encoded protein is CASSESGSYNEQFF.

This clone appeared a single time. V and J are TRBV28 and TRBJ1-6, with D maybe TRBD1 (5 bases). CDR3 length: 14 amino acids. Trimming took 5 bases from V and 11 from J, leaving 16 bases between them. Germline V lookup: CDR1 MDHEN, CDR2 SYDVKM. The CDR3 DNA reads TGTGCCAGCAGTCCCGGACTGGGGGACGCACCCCTCCACTTT. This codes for CASSPGLGDAPLHF.

The CDR3 sequence: CASSAEATRTDTQYF. DNA of the CDR3: TGTGCCAGCAGCGCCGAGGCTACCCGCACAGATACGCAGTATTTT. The V call is TRBV9, the J call TRBJ2-3; D uncertain. Germline V gene sequence: CDR1 SGDLS, CDR2 YYNGEE. Trimming cost V 3 bases and J 1 base, with 12 bases left between them. The CDR3 is 15 amino acids.

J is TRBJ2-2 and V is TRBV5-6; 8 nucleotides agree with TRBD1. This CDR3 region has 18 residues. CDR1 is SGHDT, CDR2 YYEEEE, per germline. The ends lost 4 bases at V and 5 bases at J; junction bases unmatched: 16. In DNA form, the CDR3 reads TGTGCCAGCAGCACCCCTCTACCGGACAGGGTTGATACCGGGGAGCTGTTTTTT. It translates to CASSTPLPDRVDTGELFF. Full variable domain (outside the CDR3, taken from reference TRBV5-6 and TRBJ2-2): DAGVTQSPTHLIKTRGQQVTLRCSPKSGHDTVSWYQQALGQGPQFIFQYYEEEERQRGNFPDRFSGHQFPNYSSELNVNALLLGDSALYLCASSTPLPDRVDTGELFFGEGSRLTVL.

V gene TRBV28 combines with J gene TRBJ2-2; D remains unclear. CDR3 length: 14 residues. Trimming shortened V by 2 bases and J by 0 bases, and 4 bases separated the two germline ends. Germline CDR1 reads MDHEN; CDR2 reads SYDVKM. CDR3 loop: CASSLGANTGELFF. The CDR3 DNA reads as TGTGCCAGCAGTTTAGGCGCGAACACCGGGGAGCTGTTTTTT.

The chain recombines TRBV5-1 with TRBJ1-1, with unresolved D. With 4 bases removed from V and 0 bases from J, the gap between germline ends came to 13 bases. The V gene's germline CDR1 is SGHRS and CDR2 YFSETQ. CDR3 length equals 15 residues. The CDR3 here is CASSPGGLLNTEAFF. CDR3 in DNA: TGCGCCAGCAGCCCCGGAGGGCTCTTGAACACTGAAGCTTTCTTT.